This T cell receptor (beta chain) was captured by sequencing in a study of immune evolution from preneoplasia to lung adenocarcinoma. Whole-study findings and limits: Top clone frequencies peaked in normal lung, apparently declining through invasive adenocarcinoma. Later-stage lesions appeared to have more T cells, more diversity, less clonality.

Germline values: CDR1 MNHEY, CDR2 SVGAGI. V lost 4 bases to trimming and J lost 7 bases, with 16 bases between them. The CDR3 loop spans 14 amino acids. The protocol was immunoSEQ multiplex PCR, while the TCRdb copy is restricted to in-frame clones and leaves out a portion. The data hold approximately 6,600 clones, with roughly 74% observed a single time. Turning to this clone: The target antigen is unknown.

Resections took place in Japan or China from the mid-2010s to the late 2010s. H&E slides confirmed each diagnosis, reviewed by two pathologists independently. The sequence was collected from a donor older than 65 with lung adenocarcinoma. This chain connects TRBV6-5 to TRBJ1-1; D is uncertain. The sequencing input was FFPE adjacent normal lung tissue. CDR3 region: CASSSSSGPGEAFF. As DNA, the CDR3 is TGTGCCAGCAGTTCTTCCTCGGGCCCTGGTGAAGCTTTCTTT.